A selection of T cell receptor beta chains follows, all from one sample in a study of blood T cell repertoires in COVID-19. Repertoires were generated with immunoSEQ multiplex PCR, while TCRdb's copy carries only in-frame clones and drops some. The repertoire has 290,000 or so clones, about 85% of them found once; the top ten carry roughly 2.3%. Sequenced input: peripheral blood. Every receptor here comes from a man aged 18 to 30 with active or convalescent COVID-19. The CDR3 runs from the conserved cysteine through the conserved F or W.

cdr3_length: 11; v_call: TRBV29-1; cdr3_aa: CSVEGNRQAFF
cdr3_length: 14; v_call: TRBV4-2; cdr3_aa: CASSQDLGGDTQYF
cdr3_length: 14; v_call: TRBV7-9; cdr3_aa: CASSLGGVVSEAFF
cdr3_length: 15; v_call: TRBV28; cdr3_aa: CASSFRRLARGLFWF
cdr3_length: 14; v_call: TRBV3-1/TRBV3-2; cdr3_aa: CASTTGDYNSPLHF
cdr3_length: 17; v_call: TRBV28; cdr3_aa: CASSRPPGRDRNNEQFF
cdr3_length: 14; v_call: TRBV4-3; cdr3_aa: CASSRTGGNYGYTF
cdr3_length: 17; v_call: TRBV10-2; cdr3_aa: CASREIGQGDRNTEAFF
cdr3_length: 15; v_call: TRBV18; cdr3_aa: CASSPERGDNYGYTF
cdr3_length: 16; v_call: TRBV18; cdr3_aa: CASSLTGGEVDTEAFF
cdr3_length: 15; v_call: TRBV27; cdr3_aa: CASSSYSSPSYEQYF
cdr3_length: 16; v_call: TRBV18; cdr3_aa: CASSGRTDSASYEQYF
cdr3_length: 15; v_call: TRBV6-5; cdr3_aa: CASSSRTGRSYEQYF
cdr3_length: 15; v_call: TRBV11-3; cdr3_aa: CASSSDRGPYNEQFF
cdr3_length: 13; v_call: TRBV2; cdr3_aa: CASSPRPERGYTF
cdr3_length: 15; v_call: TRBV9; cdr3_aa: CASSVGLAGENIQYF
cdr3_length: 14; v_call: TRBV24-1; cdr3_aa: CATSDRQGGETQYF
cdr3_length: 13; v_call: TRBV3-1/TRBV3-2; cdr3_aa: CASSQARVREQYF
cdr3_length: 14; v_call: TRBV4-1; cdr3_aa: CASSLRSFQETQYF
cdr3_length: 15; v_call: TRBV3-1/TRBV3-2; cdr3_aa: CASSQGSGSLNEQFF
cdr3_length: 15; v_call: TRBV3-1/TRBV3-2; cdr3_aa: CASRARGGSQETQYF
cdr3_length: 15; v_call: TRBV5-6; cdr3_aa: CASRPGLAGGYEQYF
cdr3_length: 15; v_call: TRBV9; cdr3_aa: CASSVDPGVNTEAFF
cdr3_length: 12; v_call: TRBV19; cdr3_aa: CASSIRYNEQFF
cdr3_length: 16; v_call: TRBV28; cdr3_aa: CASRELSGREGNEQFF
cdr3_length: 12; v_call: TRBV5-8; cdr3_aa: CASSFVVQPQHF
cdr3_length: 15; v_call: TRBV7-2; cdr3_aa: CASSLVVYENSPLHF